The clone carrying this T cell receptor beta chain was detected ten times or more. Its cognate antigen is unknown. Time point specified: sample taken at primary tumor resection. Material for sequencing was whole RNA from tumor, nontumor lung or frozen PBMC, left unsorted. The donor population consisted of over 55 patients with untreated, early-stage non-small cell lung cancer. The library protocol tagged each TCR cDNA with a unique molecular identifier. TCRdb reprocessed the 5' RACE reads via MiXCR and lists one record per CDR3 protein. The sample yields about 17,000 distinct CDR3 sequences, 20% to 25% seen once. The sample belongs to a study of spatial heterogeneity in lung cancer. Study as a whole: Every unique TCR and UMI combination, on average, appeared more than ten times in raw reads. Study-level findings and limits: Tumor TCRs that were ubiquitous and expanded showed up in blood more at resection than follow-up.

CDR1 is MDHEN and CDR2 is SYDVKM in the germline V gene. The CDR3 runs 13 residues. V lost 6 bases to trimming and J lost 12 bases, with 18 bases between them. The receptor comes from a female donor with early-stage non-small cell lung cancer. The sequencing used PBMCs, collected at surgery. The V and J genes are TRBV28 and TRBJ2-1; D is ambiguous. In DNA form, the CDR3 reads TGTGCCAGCAGCGAAATGATGAAATCGGGGCAGTTCTTC. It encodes CASSEMMKSGQFF. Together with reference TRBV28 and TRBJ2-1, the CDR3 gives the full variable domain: DVKVTQSSRYLVKRTGEKVFLECVQDMDHENMFWYRQDPGLGLRLIYFSYDVKMKEKGDIPEGYSVSREKKERFSLILESASTNQTSMYLCASSEMMKSGQFFGPGTRLTVL.